These 27 T cell receptor beta chains were sequenced from one sample in a study of shared clonotypes between healthy human individuals. Measured with immunoSEQ multiplex PCR; TCRdb has only the in-frame clones, and not every one. The sample gives some 2.1 million clones, 85% to 95% of which show up once; approximately 1.6% is in the top ten. Naive CD8 cells, CD45RO-negative and positively selected for CCR7, excluded terminally differentiated effector memory CD45RA+ cells. Sequenced: naive CD8+ T cells from PBMCs. These receptor sequences come from a man between 18 and 29 years old in good health. Some clones in this sample may be carry-over from other donors' samples.

The genes are TRBV7-9 and TRBJ2-3; unclear D gene. The V end lost 2 bases, the J end lost 2 bases, and 11 bases lay between the germline ends. The CDR3 sequence is 15 residues long. Looked up from germline, CDR1 is SEHNR and CDR2 is FQNEAQ (reference sequence). The CDR3 nucleotides read TGTGCCAGCAGCTTAAGATCGGCTTCCACAGATACGCAGTATTTT. Its translation: CASSLRSASTDTQYF.

The V call is TRBV7-9, the J call TRBJ1-4; TRBD1 is a possible D gene (5 bases). Germline V gene lookup returns CDR1 SEHNR and CDR2 FQNEAQ (reference sequence). The CDR3 is made up of 16 amino acids. Trimming pared 0 bases from V and 5 bases from J, leaving 13 bases between. The CDR3 nucleotides read TGTGCCAGCAGCTTAGCTCTCCAGGGCACAAATGAAAAACTGTTTTTT. The encoded protein is CASSLALQGTNEKLFF.

The chain recombines TRBV7-9 with TRBJ1-1, with D maybe TRBD1 (5 bases). Germline V gene sequence: CDR1 SEHNR, CDR2 FQNEAQ (reference sequence). V dropped 4 bases and J dropped 3 bases, with 12 bases sitting between them. The CDR3 extends over 14 amino acids. The CDR3 protein is CASSSPWGYTEAFF. The CDR3 bases are TGTGCCAGCAGCTCTCCCTGGGGGTACACTGAAGCTTTCTTT.

The J gene is TRBJ2-1, the V gene TRBV29-1; D might be TRBD1 (5 bases). The germline V and J ends were trimmed by 4 bases and 6 bases, with 10 bases remaining between them. Per the germline V gene, CDR1 is SQVTM and CDR2 is ANQGSEA. This CDR3 region has 12 residues. CDR3 sequence: CSVVRVRNEQFF. As DNA, the CDR3 is TGCAGCGTTGTCAGGGTCCGCAATGAGCAGTTCTTC.

This clone was picked up a small number of times. The CDR3 is CASSQVGKLGEAFF. DNA for the CDR3: TGCGCCAGCAGCCAAGTTGGAAAATTGGGTGAAGCTTTCTTT. The chain uses TRBV4-1 and TRBJ1-1; D call uncertain. The CDR3 spans 14 residues. The V gene's germline CDR1 is MGHRA and CDR2 YSYEKL. Trimming took 1 base from V and 7 from J, leaving 13 bases between them.

The V and J genes are TRBV30 and TRBJ2-1; possible D gene TRBD2, 6 bases. Trimming left V 5 bases short and J 8 bases short, with 13 bases between. This CDR3 has 12 amino acids. In germline, CDR1 is GTSNPN, CDR2 SVGIG (reference sequence). The CDR3 loop is CAWGSSVDEQFF. The CDR3 DNA reads as TGTGCCTGGGGGTCTAGCGTGGATGAGCAGTTCTTC.

The V and J genes are TRBV5-1 and TRBJ1-1, with a weak D call TRBD1 (6 bases). V was trimmed by 4 bases and J by 1 base, leaving 8 bases between them. Germline V CDR1 and CDR2: SGHRS, YFSETQ. The CDR3 spans 13 residues. CDR3 sequence reads: CASSVDRNTEAFF. CDR3 DNA: TGCGCCAGCAGCGTGGACAGGAACACTGAAGCTTTCTTT.

V gene TRBV19 combines with J gene TRBJ2-1; either TRBD1 or TRBD2 may fit D (5 bases each). Trimming took 6 bases from V and 2 from J, leaving 14 bases between them. Germline V CDR1 and CDR2: LNHDA, SQIVND (reference sequence). The CDR3 contains 15 residues. The CDR3: CASRGLQGPYNEQFF. For the CDR3, the DNA is TGTGCCAGTAGGGGCCTTCAGGGACCCTACAATGAGCAGTTCTTC.

In regard to this clone: The sample carries other DNA sequences with the same CDR3. CDR3 loop: CASSLSVRQPQHF. The CDR3 nucleotides read TGTGCCAGCAGTTTATCGGTACGACAGCCCCAGCATTTT. The chain couples TRBV27 to TRBJ1-5, with D uncertain. V was clipped by 0 bases and J by 7 bases, with 7 bases between them. CDR1 MNHEY and CDR2 SMNVEV come from the germline V gene (reference sequence). This CDR3 comprises 13 residues.

In its sample, this clone was seen once. The chain recombines TRBV19 with TRBJ1-1, with D unresolved. The CDR3 sequence is 11 residues long. The germline gives CDR1 LNHDA, CDR2 SQIVND (reference sequence). Between the trimmed V and J ends, which lost 3 bases and 11 bases, there was a span of 10 bases. The CDR3 protein is CASSMGPRAFF. The DNA for the CDR3 is TGTGCCAGTAGTATGGGCCCCCGGGCTTTCTTT.

V usage is TRBV30 and J usage is TRBJ2-1; TRBD2 matches at 7 bases. The CDR3 is made up of 16 amino acids. In germline, CDR1 is GTSNPN, CDR2 SVGIG (reference sequence). For the CDR3, the DNA is TGTGCTGCGACCGGGCTAGCGGATACTACCTACAATGAGCAGTTCTTC. It translates to CAATGLADTTYNEQFF. The full variable domain, completed using reference TRBV30 and TRBJ2-1, is SQTIHQWPATLVQPVGSPLSLECTVEGTSNPNLYWYRQAAGRGLQLLFYSVGIGQISSEVPQNLSASRPQDRQFILSSKKLLLSDSGFYLCAATGLADTTYNEQFFGPGTRLTVL.

V is TRBV19 and J is TRBJ2-1; D uncertain. Germline CDR1 is LNHDA and CDR2 is SQIVND (reference sequence). The CDR3 covers 13 residues. V lost 3 bases to trimming and J lost 9 bases, with 12 bases between them. CDR3 DNA sequence: TGTGCCAGTAGTATCATTGTGAGTTCTGAGCAGTTCTTC. Its translation is CASSIIVSSEQFF.

This rearrangement joins TRBV21-1 to TRBJ1-1. TRBV21-1 is an annotated pseudogene. This CDR3 region has 17 residues. DNA for the CDR3: TGTGCCAGCAGCAACCATTTTGGGGACGGCCTGAACACTGAAGCTTTCTTT. Residues: CASSNHFGDGLNTEAFF.

This chain joins TRBV28 and TRBJ2-2, with no clear D. CDR1 and CDR2 (germline): MDHEN, SYDVKM. Between the trimmed V and J ends, which lost 8 bases and 4 bases, there was a span of 8 bases. CDR3 length: 12 amino acids. This chain's CDR3 is CASRSRTGELFF. DNA for the CDR3: TGTGCCAGCCGGTCCCGCACCGGGGAGCTGTTTTTT.

The chain employs TRBV7-2 and TRBJ1-1; TRBD1 agrees at 8 bases. Germline CDR1 reads SGHTA; CDR2 reads FQGNSA. The CDR3 runs to 14 residues. Trimming at V came to 0 bases and at J to 5 bases, leaving 2 bases not matched to a gene. The CDR3 here is CASSLATGVTEAFF. In DNA form, the CDR3 reads TGTGCCAGCAGCTTAGCGACAGGGGTAACTGAAGCTTTCTTT.

The table lists this clone with a count of one. Other DNA variants within this sample encode the same CDR3. CDR3 sequence: CASSLGTNSNQPQHF. CDR3 sequence (DNA): TGTGCCAGCAGTTTGGGGACAAATAGCAATCAGCCCCAGCATTTT. The chain uses TRBV28 and TRBJ1-5, with a possible D match to TRBD1 (6 bases). V dropped 3 bases and J dropped 0 bases, with 9 bases sitting between them. The CDR3 has 15 residues. Germline V lookup: CDR1 MDHEN, CDR2 SYDVKM.

The chain employs TRBV7-8 and TRBJ2-7; 8 positions match TRBD1. Germline loops: CDR1 SGHVS, CDR2 FQNEAQ. V lost 5 bases and J lost 2; bases outside the gene matches: 8. The CDR3 extends over 15 amino acids. The CDR3 nucleotides are TGTGCCAGCAGCGCAACCAGGACAGGGACCTACGAGCAGTACTTC. Translation: CASSATRTGTYEQYF. The variable domain in full, with the rest retrieved from reference TRBV7-8 and TRBJ2-7, is GAGVSQSPRYKVAKRGQDVALRCDPISGHVSLFWYQQALGQGPEFLTYFQNEAQLDKSGLPSDRFFAERPEGSVSTLKIQRTQQEDSAVYLCASSATRTGTYEQYFGPGTRLTVT.

This clone was recorded once. The CDR3 here is CASSLKDRGEAFF. CDR3 nucleotide sequence: TGCGCCAGCAGCCTAAAGGACAGGGGTGAAGCTTTCTTT. The chain joins TRBV4-1 to TRBJ1-1; 9 bases fit TRBD1. Germline loops: CDR1 MGHRA, CDR2 YSYEKL. The CDR3 length is 13 residues. The V segment lost 4 bases and the J segment 7 bases; nucleotides outside the gene matches: 4.

V gene TRBV5-4 combines with J gene TRBJ1-2; the D is unclear. CDR1 SGHNT and CDR2 YYREEE come from the germline V gene (reference sequence). This CDR3 is built from 15 residues. Trimming removed 3 bases at V and 2 bases at J, with 14 bases between. The CDR3 here is CASSSVPRSNYGYTF. The CDR3 nucleotides read TGTGCCAGCAGCTCCGTACCCCGCTCAAACTATGGCTACACCTTC.

To note about this clone: This sample also contains other DNA sequences that code for the same CDR3. The chain is built from TRBV7-6 and TRBJ2-3, with 12 bases fitting TRBD2. The length of the CDR3 is 15 residues. Trimming took 5 bases from V and 4 from J; bases not matched to a gene: 4. CDR1 is SGHVS and CDR2 is FNYEAQ in the germline V gene. CDR3 bases: TGTGCCAGCAGCCGACTAGCGGGAGTAGCAGATACGCAGTATTTT. This sequence encodes CASSRLAGVADTQYF.

The rearrangement joins TRBV7-2 to TRBJ2-5; TRBD1 matches at 7 bases. The CDR3 runs to 15 residues. CDR1 and CDR2 from the germline V gene are SGHTA and FQGNSA. After removal of 5 bases from V and 1 base from J, the junction contained 7 bases not matched to a gene. The CDR3 region is CASSTYRDSQETQYF. The CDR3, as DNA: TGTGCCAGCAGCACCTACCGGGACAGCCAAGAGACCCAGTACTTC.

The chain links TRBV9 to TRBJ2-1; D gene ambiguous. The ends were cut back, 4 bases at V and 5 bases at J, with 10 bases in the middle. CDR1 is SGDLS, CDR2 YYNGEE, per germline. The CDR3 spans 13 residues. CDR3 region: CASSPPVDNEQFF. The CDR3 coding sequence is TGTGCCAGCAGCCCCCCGGTTGACAATGAGCAGTTCTTC.

The chain carries TRBV29-1 and TRBJ2-1; possible D gene TRBD1, 5 bases. V was clipped by 6 bases and J by 5 bases, with 11 bases between them. Germline V gene lookup returns CDR1 SQVTM and CDR2 ANQGSEA. CDR3 length equals 12 residues. The DNA of the CDR3 is TGCAGCGTAGTCAGGGCGGACAATGAGCAGTTCTTC. Translated, it gives CSVVRADNEQFF.

The V gene is TRBV28, the J gene TRBJ1-1, with D unclear. Trimming stripped 6 bases from V and 1 base from J, with 15 bases between. The germline V gene has CDR1 MDHEN and CDR2 SYDVKM. This CDR3 region has 15 residues. This CDR3 reads CASSRSLRQNTEAFF. The CDR3 DNA reads TGTGCCAGCAGCCGGAGCCTACGACAGAACACTGAAGCTTTCTTT.

V and J are TRBV7-6 and TRBJ2-7, with 14 nucleotides matching TRBD2. V lost 5 bases and J lost 4; bases outside the gene matches: 13. This CDR3 contains 18 residues. Germline CDR1 reads SGHVS; CDR2 reads FNYEAQ. Written as DNA, the CDR3 is TGTGCCAGCAGCCCCGGGACTAGCGGGAGCGAATCTGGGTACGAGCAGTACTTC. Protein: CASSPGTSGSESGYEQYF.

The gene calls are TRBV19 and TRBJ1-5, with D unresolved. This CDR3 comprises 14 residues. Germline V gene data show CDR1 as LNHDA and CDR2 as SQIVND (reference sequence). V was trimmed by 3 bases and J by 4 bases, leaving 10 bases between them. CDR3 amino acids: CASSIWEINQPQHF. In DNA, the CDR3 is TGTGCCAGTAGTATCTGGGAAATTAATCAGCCCCAGCATTTT.

The V call is TRBV27, the J call TRBJ1-2, with 10 bases fitting TRBD1. Trimming took 4 bases from V and 2 from J; bases not matched to a gene: 16. Germline CDR1 and CDR2: MNHEY and SMNVEV (reference sequence). The CDR3 covers 19 residues. CDR3 DNA: TGTGCCAGCAGTTCTTGGCCTCGGGGACAGGGGAAAATCAACTATGGCTACACCTTC. This sequence encodes CASSSWPRGQGKINYGYTF.